This entry lists 18 T cell receptor beta chains sequenced from one sample in a study of blood T cells in healthy people across ages. The authors ran a second PCR of 7 to 11 cycles using a sample-barcoded 5' primer and a J-beta primer mix. TCRdb called the 5' RACE reads again in MiXCR, with one record for every CDR3 protein. The sample shows hundreds of thousands of distinct CDR3 sequences, 29% of them seen only once. The specimen was blood. The receptors stem from a woman aged 80 or over in good health.

This clonotype was picked up one time. The chain links TRBV13 to TRBJ1-2; TRBD1 aligns across 8 bases. The CDR3 covers 15 residues. Per the germline V gene, CDR1 is PRHDT and CDR2 is FYEKMQ (reference sequence). Trimming took 4 bases from V and 7 from J; bases not matched to a gene: 11. This chain's CDR3 is CASSYRDRGRAGYTF. The CDR3 nucleotides read TGTGCCAGCAGCTACCGAGACAGGGGCAGAGCTGGCTACACCTTC.

This clonotype was detected a few times. The V and J genes are TRBV5-1 and TRBJ2-1; possibly TRBD1 for D (5 bases). The V and J ends lost 3 bases and 6 bases respectively, with 13 bases between them. The length of the CDR3 is 14 residues. Germline loops: CDR1 SGHRS, CDR2 YFSETQ. The DNA of the CDR3 is TGCGCCAGCAGCTCCCGAAGGGGCTTCAATGAGCAGTTCTTC. Its protein is CASSSRRGFNEQFF.

The chain recombines TRBV6-5 with TRBJ1-1; 11 bases line up with TRBD1. The CDR3 has 17 amino acids. CDR1 is MNHEY and CDR2 is SVGAGI in the germline V gene. After removal of 1 base from V and 3 bases from J, the junction contained 7 bases not matched to a gene. CDR3 protein: CASSYYRTGGLDTEAFF. CDR3 coding DNA: TGTGCCAGCAGTTACTATAGGACAGGGGGCTTGGACACTGAAGCTTTCTTT.

Only a few counts were recorded for this clonotype. The chain links TRBV7-2 to TRBJ1-6; D is ambiguous. Trimming left V 0 bases short and J 9 bases short, with 12 bases between. The V gene's germline CDR1 is SGHTA and CDR2 FQGNSA. CDR3 size: 15 residues. For the CDR3, the DNA is TGTGCCAGCAGCTTAGCCAACTCAGAAGTTTCACCCCTCCACTTT. Its translation: CASSLANSEVSPLHF.

This clonotype was counted ten times or more. CDR3 sequence reads: CASSLGQGRADTQYF. The CDR3 DNA sequence: TGTGCCAGCAGTTTAGGACAGGGGCGGGCAGATACGCAGTATTTT. The rearrangement joins TRBV12-3 or TRBV12-4 to TRBJ2-3; 8 nucleotides agree with TRBD1. Trimming cost V 1 base and J 4 bases; bases outside gene matches: 4. The CDR3 is 15 residues long.

This clonotype showed up just once. V usage is TRBV6-6 and J usage is TRBJ1-5, with 9 bases identical to TRBD1. Losses at the gene ends were 7 bases for V and 3 bases for J; bases not matched to a gene: 4. The germline V gene has CDR1 MNHNY and CDR2 SVGAGI (reference sequence). This CDR3 spans 14 amino acids. CDR3 sequence: CASTTGGFNQPQHF. DNA for the CDR3: TGTGCCAGCACAACAGGGGGCTTCAATCAGCCCCAGCATTTT.

This clonotype turned up a few times. This may come from a read error, since a much larger clone is one base off. The chain joins TRBV6-6 to TRBJ2-1, with D tentatively TRBD1 (6 bases). The CDR3 extends over 14 amino acids. The V and J ends lost 2 bases and 12 bases respectively, with 17 bases between them. Germline V gene lookup returns CDR1 MNHNY and CDR2 SVGAGI (reference sequence). The CDR3 loop is CASSYGDTRDRQFF. CDR3 DNA: TGTGCCAGCAGTTACGGGGACACTAGGGATCGGCAGTTCTTC.

Comment on this clonotype: Because the CDR3's place on the DNA is in doubt, the DNA is left out and the CDR3 is given as listed by TCRdb. The rearrangement links TRBV27 to TRBJ2-4; the D call of TRBD2 is as the table states it, not checked on the DNA. The CDR3 length is 16 residues, termini included. The germline V gene has CDR1 MNHEY and CDR2 SMNVEV (reference sequence). The CDR3 loop is CASSFGGGSSWKTLYF.

This clonotype appeared a few times. A much more abundant neighbour one base away suggests this may be a read error. The V call is TRBV29-1, the J call TRBJ2-5; 12 nucleotides agree with TRBD2. Germline V CDR1 and CDR2: SQVTM, ANQGSEA. CDR3 size: 14 residues. Germline trimming cut 5 bases from V and 11 bases from J; bases unmatched to any gene: 12. The CDR3 DNA sequence: TGCAGCGTTCACCTAGCGGGGGGGCCACTTGAGCAGTACTTC. Its translation is CSVHLAGGPLEQYF. Full variable domain (outside the CDR3, taken from reference TRBV29-1 and TRBJ2-5): SAVISQKPSRDICQRGTSLTIQCQVDSQVTMMFWYRQQPGQSLTLIATANQGSEATYESGFVIDKFPISRPNLTFSTLTVSNMSPEDSSIYLCSVHLAGGPLEQYFGPGTRLLVL.

As regards this clonotype: This may arise from a read error, as a much more abundant clone is one base away. V is TRBV7-2 and J is TRBJ2-4; a weak D match, TRBD2 (7 bases). There are 14 residues in the CDR3. Deletions cut 6 bases from V and 15 bases from J, with 24 bases between. Germline-derived CDR1 and CDR2 are SGHTA and FQGNSA. In DNA form, the CDR3 reads TGTGCCAGCAGTAACGCGGGGGCCGGATACGAGCGGTACTTC. It yields the protein CASSNAGAGYERYF.

This clonotype was seen only a few times. This chain links TRBV7-9 with TRBJ2-7, with TRBD2 matching 8 bases. The germline CDR1 and CDR2 sequences are SEHNR and FQNEAQ (reference sequence). There are 17 residues in the CDR3. The V gene end was trimmed by 5 bases and the J gene end by 7 bases; junction bases not matched to a gene: 19. CDR3: CASSPVRRAGGSNEQYF. In nucleotides, the CDR3 is TGTGCCAGCAGCCCGGTCCGGAGGGCGGGGGGCTCCAATGAGCAGTACTTC.

This clonotype has a handful of counts. This chain links TRBV5-5 with TRBJ1-6; possibly TRBD1 for D (5 bases). This CDR3 is 14 amino acids long. Germline V lookup: CDR1 SGHKS, CDR2 YYEKEE (reference sequence). With 3 bases removed from V and 7 bases from J, the gap between germline ends came to 11 bases. CDR3 DNA: TGTGCCAGCAGCTCCGGGACCATGAATTCACCCCTCCACTTT. Amino acids: CASSSGTMNSPLHF.

Points on this clonotype: A much larger clonotype is one base distant, so this may be a read error. The V gene is TRBV7-2, the J gene TRBJ1-5; D gene uncertain. The CDR3 spans 12 residues. Germline loops: CDR1 SGHTA, CDR2 FQGNSA. CDR3 protein: CAGSLREQPQHF. The CDR3 nucleotides read TGTGCCGGCAGCCTCAGAGAACAGCCCCAGCATTTT.

This clonotype was found many times. The genes are TRBV5-1 and TRBJ1-1; the match to TRBD1 covers 7 bases. V trimming: 4 bases; J trimming: 5 bases; junction bases outside the gene matches: 8. Germline V gives CDR1 SGHRS, CDR2 YFSETQ. The CDR3 covers 14 residues. The CDR3 nucleotides read TGCGCCAGCAGCGGACCGGGACAGCGAACTGAAGCTTTCTTT. Protein product: CASSGPGQRTEAFF.

J is TRBJ2-7 and V is TRBV5-1; TRBD2 aligns across 11 bases. The DNA end lines up better with TRBJ2-5; the J call may be wrong. Germline lookup yields CDR1 SGHRS and CDR2 YFSETQ. The CDR3 has 18 amino acids. This CDR3 reads CASSLKLAGASPRETQYF. The CDR3, as DNA: TGCGCCAGCAGCTTGAAACTAGCGGGAGCAAGCCCCAGAGAGACCCAGTACTTC.

This clonotype appeared a few times. This rearrangement joins TRBV4-3 to TRBJ2-1; D remains unclear. The V gene's germline CDR1 is LGHNA and CDR2 YSLEER. V was pared by 4 bases and J by 1 base, with 8 bases between. The CDR3 has 14 amino acids. The CDR3 reads CASSRELSYNEQFF. The CDR3 DNA reads as TGCGCCAGCAGCCGGGAATTATCCTACAATGAGCAGTTCTTC.

The V call is TRBV2, the J call TRBJ2-1; TRBD2 matches at 10 bases. The CDR3 contains 14 residues. J gave up 4 bases and V 8 bases, and 5 bases lay outside the gene matches. Germline V gene sequence: CDR1 SNHLY, CDR2 FYNNEI. CDR3 DNA: TGTGCCAGCCAAACTAGCGGGGCTTACAATGAGCAGTTCTTC. The encoded protein is CASQTSGAYNEQFF.

V and J are TRBV25-1 and TRBJ2-1; 12 bases are a match to TRBD2. V shed 6 bases and J 5 bases; nucleotides not matched to a gene: 5. The CDR3 has 15 amino acids. The germline gives CDR1 MGHDK, CDR2 SYGVNS. The CDR3: CASSRPSGGDNEQFF. The CDR3 DNA reads TGTGCCAGCAGCCGCCCTAGCGGGGGGGACAATGAGCAGTTCTTC.